Shown below are 28 T cell receptor beta chains from a single sample sequenced in a study of blood T cell repertoires in COVID-19. The assay was immunoSEQ multiplex PCR, and TCRdb's table has in-frame clones only and misses some. The data contain hundreds of thousands of clones, approximately 90% of them singletons. The material sequenced was peripheral blood. The receptors shown here come from a woman in her 40s who had recovered from COVID-19.

As for this clone: This sample also contains other DNA sequences that code for the same CDR3. The rearrangement uses TRBV9 and TRBJ1-1, with D perhaps TRBD1 (6 bases). Germline values: CDR1 SGDLS, CDR2 YYNGEE. This CDR3 is 13 amino acids long. Trimming removed 0 bases from V and 6 bases from J, with 9 bases in between. For the CDR3, the DNA is TGTGCCAGCAGCGTAGTCCCAGGGGCTGAAGCTTTCTTT. The encoded protein is CASSVVPGAEAFF. Variable domain in full (rest from reference TRBV9 and TRBJ1-1): DSGVTQTPKHLITATGQRVTLRCSPRSGDLSVYWYQQSLDQGLQFLIQYYNGEERAKGNILERFSAQQFPDLHSELNLSSLELGDSALYFCASSVVPGAEAFFGQGTRLTVV.

The V call is TRBV29-1, the J call TRBJ2-2; TRBD1 might be the D (6 bases). Trimming left V 1 base short and J 1 base short, with 7 bases between. CDR1 and CDR2 (germline): SQVTM, ANQGSEA. The CDR3 sequence is 14 residues long. CDR3: CSVEGGGNTGELFF. The CDR3 DNA reads as TGCAGCGTTGAAGGAGGGGGGAACACCGGGGAGCTGTTTTTT.

This clone was seen a few times. The J gene is TRBJ1-2, the V gene TRBV18; D possibly corresponds to TRBD1 (6 bases). V lost 3 bases, J lost 4 bases, and 9 bases lay in between. This CDR3 is built from 13 residues. The germline gives CDR1 KGHSH, CDR2 LQKENI. The CDR3 spells CASSPGDIYGYTF. Here the CDR3 DNA reads TGTGCCAGCTCACCGGGGGACATCTATGGCTACACCTTC. The full variable domain, rest sourced from reference TRBV18 and TRBJ1-2, is NAGVMQNPRHLVRRRGQEARLRCSPMKGHSHVYWYRQLPEEGLKFMVYLQKENIIDESGMPKERFSAEFPKEGPSILRIQQVVRGDSAAYFCASSPGDIYGYTFGSGTRLTVV.

The chain uses TRBV7-6 and TRBJ1-1; D call uncertain. This CDR3 comprises 13 residues. Trimming stripped 8 bases from V and 2 bases from J, with 12 bases between. Germline V gives CDR1 SGHVS, CDR2 FNYEAQ. CDR3 loop: CASRRDPNTEAFF. The CDR3 DNA is TGTGCCAGCCGCCGGGATCCCAACACTGAAGCTTTCTTT.

This sequence joins TRBV30 and TRBJ2-1; 8 nucleotides agree with TRBD2. The CDR3 totals 14 residues. The trim removed 1 base at V and 4 bases at J, leaving 3 bases unmatched. Germline CDR1 is GTSNPN and CDR2 is SVGIG (reference sequence). This CDR3 is CAWSGTSRYNEQFF. DNA for the CDR3: TGTGCCTGGAGTGGGACTAGCAGATACAATGAGCAGTTCTTC.

This chain joins TRBV29-1 and TRBJ1-2, with D perhaps TRBD1 (6 bases). V was cut by 4 bases and J by 6 bases, with 12 bases left in between. This CDR3 has 12 residues. Germline values: CDR1 SQVTM, CDR2 ANQGSEA. The CDR3 DNA follows: TGCAGCGTTGGGCAGGGGATTAATGGCTACACCTTC. Protein product: CSVGQGINGYTF.

This chain's CDR3 is CASSLVGRMPMNTEAFF. The CDR3 DNA follows: TGTGCCAGCAGCTTGGTTGGCCGAATGCCGATGAACACTGAAGCTTTCTTT. The rearrangement joins TRBV5-4 to TRBJ1-1; D is undetermined. Trimming removed 0 bases at V and 0 bases at J, with 15 bases between. Germline CDR1 and CDR2: SGHNT and YYREEE (reference sequence). The CDR3 length is 17 residues.

This clone appeared once. The CDR3 loop reads CATSDFKTLTGELFF. CDR3 bases: TGTGCCACCAGTGATTTCAAGACTCTAACCGGGGAGCTGTTTTTT. V and J are TRBV24-1 and TRBJ2-2; no clear D gene. V was shortened by 1 base and J by 5 bases, with 10 bases between the two germline ends. CDR1 is KGHDR, CDR2 SFDVKD, per germline. The CDR3 totals 15 residues.

The J gene is TRBJ2-1, the V gene TRBV3-1 (or the pseudogene TRBV3-2), with 7 bases aligning to TRBD1. Trimming removed 4 bases from V and 12 bases from J; junction bases left unmatched: 9. CDR1 is LGHDT, CDR2 YNNKEL, per germline (reference sequence). CDR3 length equals 13 residues. In nucleotides, the CDR3 is TGTGCCAGCAGCCGCAGCACAAGGACAGGGCAGTTCTTC. Translating it yields CASSRSTRTGQFF.

V and J are TRBV13 and TRBJ2-7; tentatively, D is TRBD1 (5 bases). This CDR3 spans 14 amino acids. Germline V gives CDR1 PRHDT, CDR2 FYEKMQ (reference sequence). Trimming shortened V by 3 bases and J by 2 bases, and 11 bases separated the two germline ends. CDR3 coding DNA: TGTGCCAGCAGCTTTGGCAGGGCCGCCTACGAGCAGTACGTC. Its protein product is CASSFGRAAYEQYV.

The chain recombines TRBV5-6 with TRBJ2-7, with TRBD1 identical over 7 bases. After removal of 4 bases from V and 3 bases from J, the junction contained 16 bases not matched to a gene. The CDR3 length is 17 residues. Germline assignment: CDR1 SGHDT and CDR2 YYEEEE. CDR3 residues: CASSPRGRRDPHYEQYV. In DNA form, the CDR3 reads TGTGCCAGCAGCCCGAGGGGGCGCCGGGACCCTCACTACGAGCAGTACGTC.

The rearrangement uses TRBV29-1 and TRBJ2-7; TRBD2 matches 7 bases. Germline-derived CDR1 and CDR2 are SQVTM and ANQGSEA. The CDR3 runs 12 residues. J lost 6 bases, V lost 7 bases, and 9 bases had no gene match. CDR3 sequence: CSASGGSLEQYF. The CDR3 DNA reads as TGCAGCGCCTCCGGGGGGAGTCTCGAGCAGTACTTC.

This clone was recorded once. This chain connects TRBV24-1 to TRBJ1-4; D gene unclear. Trimming pared 1 base from V and 7 bases from J, leaving 6 bases between. Germline values: CDR1 KGHDR, CDR2 SFDVKD. The CDR3 is 13 residues long. CDR3 nucleotides: TGTGCCACCAGTGATTTCCCGAGTGAAAAACTGTTTTTT. It codes for CATSDFPSEKLFF.

V gene TRBV11-2 combines with J gene TRBJ2-5; D remains ambiguous. V was trimmed by 5 bases and J by 4 bases, leaving 23 bases between them. CDR1 is SGHAT and CDR2 is FQNNGV in the germline V gene. The CDR3 loop spans 17 amino acids. The CDR3 is CASSLFFDTPRRETQYF. As DNA, the CDR3 is TGTGCCAGCAGCCTTTTCTTTGACACCCCAAGGCGAGAGACCCAGTACTTC.

The chain recombines TRBV3-1 (or the pseudogene TRBV3-2) with TRBJ2-4; a possible D gene is TRBD1 (6 bases). The CDR3 length is 14 residues. The germline gives CDR1 LGHDT, CDR2 YNNKEL (reference sequence). V lost 3 bases, J lost 9 bases, and 15 bases lay in between. The CDR3 DNA sequence: TGTGCCAGCAGCCACCGGGCGGAAGGGGGCATTCAGTACTTC. Protein: CASSHRAEGGIQYF.

CDR3 nucleotide sequence: TGTGCCAGCAGTGAAGGCGGGGGAGGCGGGGATGAGCAGTTCTTC. Its protein is CASSEGGGGGDEQFF. The chain combines TRBV6-1 with TRBJ2-1, with TRBD2 identical over 7 bases. Germline V CDR1 and CDR2: MNHNS, SASEGT. The J segment lost 8 bases and the V segment lost 1 base, leaving 8 bases of the junction unmatched. The CDR3 length is 15 residues.

The rearrangement joins TRBV5-1 to TRBJ2-1; D unresolved. Germline V gives CDR1 SGHRS, CDR2 YFSETQ. V shed 1 base and J shed 8 bases, with 7 bases lying between them. The CDR3 sequence is 12 residues long. CDR3 loop: CASSLYGHEQFF. The CDR3 DNA reads TGCGCCAGCAGCTTGTATGGGCATGAGCAGTTCTTC.

The chain is built from TRBV14 and TRBJ1-1; no reliable D call. With 4 bases removed from V and 4 bases from J, the gap between germline ends came to 10 bases. The germline gives CDR1 SGHDN, CDR2 FVKESK. The CDR3 sequence is 13 residues long. The CDR3 nucleotides read TGTGCCAGCAGCCGAGGTCGGAGCACTGAAGCTTTCTTT. Translated, it gives CASSRGRSTEAFF.

This chain connects TRBV7-9 to TRBJ1-4, with TRBD1 matching 11 bases. The CDR3 consists of 16 residues. V shed 1 base, J shed 3 bases, and the junction held 1 base outside the gene matches. Germline assignment: CDR1 SEHNR and CDR2 FQNEAQ (reference sequence). The CDR3 reads CASSLGDRGANEKLFF. The DNA for the CDR3 is TGTGCCAGCAGCTTAGGGGACAGGGGGGCTAATGAAAAACTGTTTTTT. The full variable domain, completed using reference TRBV7-9 and TRBJ1-4, is DTGVSQNPRHKITKRGQNVTFRCDPISEHNRLYWYRQTLGQGPEFLTYFQNEAQLEKSRLLSDRFSAERPKGSFSTLEIQRTEQGDSAMYLCASSLGDRGANEKLFFGSGTQLSVL.

The chain has TRBV13 and TRBJ1-4; D is perhaps TRBD1 (5 bases). Germline lookup yields CDR1 PRHDT and CDR2 FYEKMQ (reference sequence). This CDR3 has 18 amino acids. V gave up 2 bases and J gave up 2 bases, with 18 bases separating them. CDR3 DNA: TGTGCCAGCAGCTTACAGGGTACCCTCCCTAGGACTAATGAAAAACTGTTTTTT. Translated: CASSLQGTLPRTNEKLFF. The full variable domain, its missing parts supplied by reference TRBV13 and TRBJ1-4, is AAGVIQSPRHLIKEKRETATLKCYPIPRHDTVYWYQQGPGQDPQFLISFYEKMQSDKGSIPDRFSAQQFSDYHSELNMSSLELGDSALYFCASSLQGTLPRTNEKLFFGSGTQLSVL.

The genes are TRBV19 and TRBJ1-1; 8 bases agree with TRBD1. CDR3 length equals 17 residues. V was pared by 7 bases and J by 0 bases, with 13 bases of the junction left unmatched. In germline, CDR1 is LNHDA, CDR2 SQIVND (reference sequence). DNA of the CDR3: TGTGCCAGTAAGGTGACAGGGGCCGCTAATTTGAACACTGAAGCTTTCTTT. Encoded protein: CASKVTGAANLNTEAFF.

The chain combines TRBV5-1 with TRBJ2-2; perhaps TRBD1 as D (6 bases). The CDR3 sequence is 13 residues long. The germline gives CDR1 SGHRS, CDR2 YFSETQ. V was trimmed by 4 bases and J by 5 bases, leaving 9 bases between them. This CDR3 is CASSTQGTGELFF. The CDR3, as DNA: TGCGCCAGCAGCACCCAGGGGACCGGGGAGCTGTTTTTT.

The chain joins TRBV10-3 to TRBJ2-7; 7 nucleotides agree with TRBD1. V lost 10 bases and J lost 1; bases outside the gene matches: 7. CDR1 and CDR2 from the germline V gene are ENHRY and SYGVKD. This CDR3 spans 13 amino acids. The CDR3 nucleotides are TGTGCCACCGCCCGACAGGGTTCCTACGAGCAGTACGTC. It encodes CATARQGSYEQYV.

This clone was seen more than once but under ten times. The rearrangement joins TRBV10-2 to TRBJ1-1; TRBD1 agrees at 8 bases. With V trimmed by 6 bases and J by 7 bases, 10 bases remained unmatched. Germline assignment: CDR1 WSHSY and CDR2 SAAADI. This CDR3 contains 14 residues. In DNA, the CDR3 is TGCGCCAGCAGGCAAGACAGGGGCGGGAATGAAGCTTTCTTT. Its protein product is CASRQDRGGNEAFF.

The chain employs TRBV10-3 and TRBJ2-4; tentative D call: TRBD2 (6 bases). The CDR3 loop spans 11 amino acids. From germline, CDR1 is ENHRY and CDR2 SYGVKD. Trimming stripped 11 bases from V and 8 bases from J, with 13 bases between. The CDR3 DNA reads as TGTGCCGCGGGGAGCAGGGACATTCAGTACTTC. It translates to CAAGSRDIQYF.

This clone was picked up one time. This chain links TRBV27 with TRBJ1-2; TRBD1 aligns across 10 bases. Germline CDR1 is MNHEY and CDR2 is SMNVEV (reference sequence). This CDR3 spans 17 amino acids. V shed 5 bases and J 2 bases; nucleotides not matched to a gene: 11. CDR3 amino acids: CASSPGRQGAINYGYTF. In DNA form, the CDR3 reads TGTGCCAGCAGTCCTGGGCGACAGGGGGCGATCAACTATGGCTACACCTTC.

This clone was recorded a few times. This sample also contains other DNA sequences that code for the same CDR3. V and J are TRBV2 and TRBJ1-5; D is perhaps TRBD1 (5 bases). The ends were cut back, 5 bases at V and 7 bases at J, with 12 bases in the middle. The germline gives CDR1 SNHLY, CDR2 FYNNEI. This CDR3 is built from 13 residues. DNA for the CDR3: TGTGCCAGCAGTCAGGGACTTTGGCAGCCCCAGCATTTT. It specifies CASSQGLWQPQHF.

V is TRBV7-9 and J is TRBJ2-5, with D perhaps matching TRBD1 (5 bases). Looked up from germline, CDR1 is SEHNR and CDR2 is FQNEAQ (reference sequence). The V and J ends lost 4 bases and 7 bases respectively, with 19 bases between them. There are 15 residues in the CDR3. DNA of the CDR3: TGTGCCAGCAGCTCCCGGCAGGGTGGATTAGGGACCCAGTACTTC. This codes for CASSSRQGGLGTQYF.